Reported below is one T cell receptor beta chain. The antigen remains undetermined. The sample originates from a study of neoadjuvant nivolumab and ipilimumab in lung cancer. General observations from the study: From pretherapy to surgery, tumor richness and clonality rose with dual therapy. TCR clonality did not significantly correlate with pathologic tumor regression. Higher pretherapy blood TCR richness went with higher resected-tumor richness.

V was cut by 4 bases and J by 5 bases, with 14 bases left in between. CDR3 size: 14 residues. Per the germline V gene, CDR1 is MNHNS and CDR2 is SASEGT. The protocol was immunoSEQ multiplex PCR, while the TCRdb copy is restricted to in-frame clones and leaves out a portion. Found here are roughly 49,000 clones, around 89% of them singletons; the top ten hold roughly 3.7%. The chain employs TRBV6-1 and TRBJ2-5; D unclear. The clonotype originates from an adult with non-small cell lung cancer. Some clones in this sample may be carry-over from other donors' samples. Sequences were derived from blood, sampled before neoadjuvant nivolumab, alone or with ipilimumab. DNA of the CDR3: TGTGCCAGCAGTGCCCTGACAACCGCGGAGACCCAGTACTTC. It specifies CASSALTTAETQYF.